The TCR beta chain under discussion was sequenced for a study of blood T cell repertoires in COVID-19. Study-wide context: Samples taken during acute and convalescent COVID-19 were collected in the United States, Italy and Spain.

In the authors' methods: Reference gene primer amplification gave nucleated cell count estimates. Data came from immunoSEQ multiplex PCR; TCRdb stores just in-frame clones and leaves some out. The V and J calls and clone size are taken from that table; D and trimming were inferred from the DNA. Of a few hundred thousand clones detected, about 88% appear once; the ten largest clones hold 11%. One Seattle source followed patients from active infection through their disease course. Germline V gives CDR1 SGHNT, CDR2 YYREEE (reference sequence). This CDR3 contains 13 residues. The V end lost 5 bases, the J end lost 5 bases, and 12 bases lay between the germline ends.

Sample: peripheral blood. The TCR comes from a woman in her thirties with COVID-19, enrolled during active disease. The rearrangement uses TRBV5-4 and TRBJ2-3; D gene unclear. The CDR3 nucleotides are TGTGCCAGCAGTCCTCCGACGGGAGATACGCAGTATTTT. Amino acid sequence: CASSPPTGDTQYF.